Shown below are 28 T cell receptor beta chains from a single sample sequenced in a study of Graves' ophthalmopathy and Graves' hyperthyroidism. RNA transcripts provided the template for amplifying TCR beta CDR3 regions. The first-round RT-PCR employed HTBI primers together with the Qiagen OneStep RT-PCR kit. A multiplex PCR was then performed as the second round. TCRdb ran MiXCR on the multiplex PCR reads and lists one entry per CDR3 protein. Of roughly 160,000 distinct CDR3 sequences detected, 30% to 45% appear once; the ten largest clones hold around 5.8%. Sequenced: peripheral blood. These receptors all come from a woman in her forties with Graves' ophthalmopathy.

This clonotype has at least ten counts. V is TRBV7-2 and J is TRBJ2-7; weak D call: TRBD2 (7 bases). The CDR3 sequence is 15 residues long. Germline V CDR1 and CDR2: SGHTA, FQGNSA. V dropped 1 base and J dropped 6 bases, with 16 bases sitting between them. As DNA, the CDR3 is TGTGCCAGCAGCTTAGGGGGGGGCTTTTTTGGCGAGCAGTACTTC. Translation: CASSLGGGFFGEQYF.

This sequence joins TRBV28 and TRBJ2-5; D is unresolved. The germline V and J ends were trimmed by 3 bases and 5 bases, with 13 bases remaining between them. The CDR3 is 14 residues long. Germline CDR1 reads MDHEN; CDR2 reads SYDVKM. In DNA form, the CDR3 reads TGTGCCAGCAGTTTGGAGCTGGCGACCGAGACCCAGTACTTC. Residues: CASSLELATETQYF.

This clonotype was seen repeatedly, ten times or more. The genes are TRBV19 and TRBJ1-1, with 9 bases identical to TRBD1. Trimming cost V 7 bases and J 6 bases; bases outside gene matches: 9. Germline values: CDR1 LNHDA, CDR2 SQIVND (reference sequence). The CDR3 is 14 amino acids. CDR3 residues: CASTKGQGNSEAFF. For the CDR3, the DNA is TGTGCCAGTACCAAGGGACAGGGAAACTCTGAAGCTTTCTTT.

The V gene is TRBV5-1, the J gene TRBJ2-6, with D perhaps TRBD1 or TRBD2 (6 bases each). The CDR3 runs 17 residues. Germline CDR1 SGHRS, CDR2 YFSETQ. The V and J ends lost 4 bases and 0 bases respectively, with 14 bases between them. This CDR3 is CASSPIRGRSGANVLTF. As DNA, the CDR3 is TGCGCCAGCAGCCCGATTCGGGGGCGCTCTGGGGCCAACGTCCTGACTTTC.

The chain employs TRBV6-2 or TRBV6-3 and TRBJ1-5, with no clear D. This CDR3 is 15 amino acids long. V gave up 6 bases and J gave up 1 base, with 13 bases separating them. Germline V gene sequence: CDR1 MNHEY, CDR2 SVGEGT. The CDR3 region has the DNA TGTGCCAGCAGAAGATATACCAACAGCAATCAGCCCCAGCATTTT. As protein: CASRRYTNSNQPQHF.

The J gene is TRBJ2-7, the V gene TRBV5-1; TRBD1 matches 7 bases. V lost 4 bases, J lost 5 bases, and 12 bases stayed unmatched. The CDR3 has 15 amino acids. CDR1 and CDR2 from the germline V gene are SGHRS and YFSETQ. As DNA, the CDR3 is TGCGCCAGCAGCCAGCTCGGACAGGATCACCACGAGCAGTACTTC. This gives the protein CASSQLGQDHHEQYF.

At least ten counts were recorded for this clonotype. The rearrangement links TRBV27 to TRBJ1-1, with D possibly being TRBD1 (5 bases). V lost 5 bases and J lost 3, with 16 bases in between. The CDR3 extends over 15 amino acids. CDR1 is MNHEY, CDR2 SMNVEV, per germline (reference sequence). The CDR3 region is CASSRSRGGDTEAFF. CDR3 nucleotide sequence: TGTGCCAGCAGTCGCTCGAGGGGAGGGGACACTGAAGCTTTCTTT.

This clonotype was found many times. The chain recombines TRBV3-1 with TRBJ2-5; D not certain. The CDR3 runs to 13 residues. The V end lost 2 bases, the J end lost 5 bases, and 9 bases lay between the germline ends. Germline CDR1 reads LGHDT; CDR2 reads YNNKEL (reference sequence). The DNA of the CDR3 is TGTGCCAGCAGCCAACGCGGCGCGGAGACCCAGTACTTC. It yields the protein CASSQRGAETQYF.

This chain uses TRBV20-1 with TRBJ2-5; 10 nucleotides align to TRBD2. Germline V gene sequence: CDR1 DFQATT, CDR2 SNEGSKA (reference sequence). CDR3 length: 13 amino acids. The trim removed 6 bases at V and 7 bases at J, leaving 8 bases unmatched. The CDR3 DNA reads as TGCAGTGCCGGGACTAGCGCAGAGGGGACCCAGTACTTC. It codes for CSAGTSAEGTQYF.

This clonotype was recorded at least ten times. J is TRBJ1-2 and V is TRBV18, with 8 bases lining up with TRBD1. Trimming at V came to 0 bases and at J to 7 bases, leaving 10 bases not matched to a gene. This CDR3 region has 16 residues. Germline values: CDR1 KGHSH, CDR2 LQKENI. The CDR3 sequence is CASSPPQQGGFFGYTF. CDR3 DNA: TGTGCCAGCTCACCACCACAACAGGGGGGCTTTTTTGGCTACACCTTC.

V is TRBV6-1 and J is TRBJ1-5, with TRBD1 matching 7 bases. Trimming removed 5 bases from V and 8 bases from J; junction bases left unmatched: 12. There are 15 residues in the CDR3. From germline, CDR1 is MNHNS and CDR2 SASEGT. In DNA, the CDR3 is TGTGCCAGCAGTCCGAGATCAGGGGGGCCAGAGCCCCAGCATTTT. Residues: CASSPRSGGPEPQHF.

This sequence joins TRBV6-8 and TRBJ2-5; D ambiguous. V lost 10 bases, J lost 7 bases, and 10 bases lay in between. The CDR3 runs 10 residues. Germline CDR1 MNHGY, CDR2 SAAAGT. CDR3 protein: CATEIATQYF. CDR3 bases: TGTGCCACCGAAATAGCGACCCAGTACTTC.

In this sample, this clonotype turned up many times. The chain links TRBV28 to TRBJ1-6; D may be TRBD1 (5 bases). V was clipped by 2 bases and J by 10 bases, with 18 bases between them. Germline CDR1 MDHEN, CDR2 SYDVKM. This CDR3 contains 16 residues. This CDR3 reads CASSLLLAGRKSPLHF. The CDR3 nucleotides are TGTGCCAGCAGTTTACTCCTCGCAGGGCGCAAATCACCCCTCCACTTT.

This clonotype appeared many times. V and J are TRBV19 and TRBJ1-1, with D possibly being TRBD1 (5 bases). V was shortened by 4 bases and J by 0 bases, with 15 bases between the two germline ends. This CDR3 has 16 amino acids. Germline loops: CDR1 LNHDA, CDR2 SQIVND (reference sequence). The CDR3 DNA reads as TGTGCCAGTAGTAAAGGACAAACCATCATGAACACTGAAGCTTTCTTT. It is translated as CASSKGQTIMNTEAFF.

This clonotype was detected many times. This may come from a read error, since a much larger clone is one base off. The chain recombines TRBV6-2 or TRBV6-3 with TRBJ1-2; no firm D call. Germline assignment: CDR1 MNHEY and CDR2 SVGEGT. This CDR3 region has 13 residues. This CDR3 reads CAGSSKANYGYTF. The DNA for the CDR3 is TGTGCCGGCAGTTCTAAAGCTAACTATGGCTACACCTTC.

At least ten counts were recorded for this clonotype. CDR3 in DNA: TGTGCCAGCAGTTTGACAGGGGCGAACACTGAAGCTTTCTTT. This gives the protein CASSLTGANTEAFF. The genes are TRBV12-3 or TRBV12-4 and TRBJ1-1, with TRBD1 matching 8 bases. V lost 3 bases to trimming and J lost 1 base; unmatched junction nucleotides: 1. This CDR3 has 14 amino acids.

CDR3 region: CASSEGRRELSYEQYF. The CDR3 nucleotides are TGTGCCAGCAGTGAAGGTCGGCGGGAGCTCTCCTACGAGCAGTACTTC. The chain recombines TRBV2 with TRBJ2-7; 7 bases align to TRBD2. With 1 base clipped from V and 0 bases from J, the junction kept 6 bases outside the gene matches. The CDR3 is 16 residues long. CDR1 SNHLY and CDR2 FYNNEI come from the germline V gene.

This clonotype was recorded a few times. The chain joins TRBV7-3 to TRBJ2-7, with D possibly matching TRBD1 (6 bases). Looked up from germline, CDR1 is SGHTA and CDR2 is FQGTGA. V was cut by 5 bases and J by 6 bases, with 14 bases left in between. This CDR3 has 13 residues. CDR3: CASSGGQNSEQYF. CDR3 DNA sequence: TGTGCCAGCAGCGGCGGACAGAACTCCGAGCAGTACTTC.

This chain uses TRBV19 with TRBJ1-5; D possibly corresponds to TRBD1 (5 bases). V was pared by 3 bases and J by 2 bases, with 8 bases between. The germline V gene encodes CDR1 LNHDA and CDR2 SQIVND (reference sequence). The CDR3 sequence is 14 residues long. The CDR3 bases are TGTGCCAGTAGTATGGGGGTGGGCAATCAGCCCCAGCATTTT. This sequence encodes CASSMGVGNQPQHF.

The chain links TRBV19 to TRBJ1-6; TRBD1 agrees at 7 bases. Germline assignment: CDR1 LNHDA and CDR2 SQIVND (reference sequence). The CDR3 length is 16 residues. With V trimmed by 4 bases and J by 6 bases, 9 bases remained unmatched. The DNA of the CDR3 is TGTGCCAGTAGTACCCTAGGGGGCACGGGTAATTCACCCCTCCACTTT. Residues: CASSTLGGTGNSPLHF. The variable domain in full, completed from reference TRBV19 and TRBJ1-6, reads DGGITQSPKYLFRKEGQNVTLSCEQNLNHDAMYWYRQDPGQGLRLIYYSQIVNDFQKGDIAEGYSVSREKKESFPLTVTSAQKNPTAFYLCASSTLGGTGNSPLHFGNGTRLTVT.

The CDR3 sequence is CASSSISPQHF. For the CDR3, the DNA is TGTGCCAGCAGTAGTATCAGTCCCCAGCATTTT. The chain uses TRBV28 and TRBJ1-5; D is unresolved. V lost 5 bases, J lost 10 bases, and 9 bases lay in between. CDR3 length: 11 residues. Germline V gene data show CDR1 as MDHEN and CDR2 as SYDVKM.

The rearrangement joins TRBV6-2 or TRBV6-3 to TRBJ1-6; D is uncertain. Deletions cut 6 bases from V and 7 bases from J, with 10 bases between. CDR1 and CDR2 (germline): MNHEY, SVGEGT. This CDR3 is built from 13 residues. CDR3 sequence reads: CASRRQSNSPLHF. CDR3 sequence (DNA): TGTGCCAGCAGACGTCAGTCGAATTCACCCCTCCACTTT.

This sequence joins TRBV6-1 and TRBJ1-3; 7 bases are shared with TRBD1. This CDR3 has 16 amino acids. Germline CDR1 reads MNHNS; CDR2 reads SASEGT. V was clipped by 6 bases and J by 3 bases; unmatched bases: 11. For the CDR3, the DNA is TGTGCCAGCAGCCTCAACCGACAGGGTGGTGGAAACACCATATATTTT. Protein product: CASSLNRQGGGNTIYF.

At least ten counts were recorded for this clonotype. V usage is TRBV6-4 and J usage is TRBJ1-1; D unclear. Germline V CDR1 and CDR2: MRHNA, SNTAGT. Trimming pared 3 bases from V and 1 base from J, leaving 6 bases between. The CDR3 covers 13 residues. The CDR3 DNA reads as TGTGCCAGCAGTGAGCAGAGGAACACTGAAGCTTTCTTT. Residues: CASSEQRNTEAFF.

The V and J genes are TRBV6-1 and TRBJ1-3, with D unclear. Trimming pared 4 bases from V and 0 bases from J, leaving 10 bases between. Looked up from germline, CDR1 is MNHNS and CDR2 is SASEGT. The length of the CDR3 is 15 residues. This chain's CDR3 is CASSATFSSGNTIYF. As DNA, the CDR3 is TGTGCCAGCAGTGCAACATTCAGCTCTGGAAACACCATATATTTT.

The sample holds many counts of this clonotype. This chain joins TRBV18 and TRBJ1-1, with 7 bases identical to TRBD1. Trimming removed 3 bases from V and 4 bases from J; junction bases left unmatched: 11. Germline values: CDR1 KGHSH, CDR2 LQKENI. This CDR3 comprises 16 residues. The CDR3 nucleotides read TGTGCCAGCTCACCTAACCCTACAGGGGAGGGCACTGAAGCTTTCTTT. Its translation: CASSPNPTGEGTEAFF.

CDR3 loop: CASRTQGARDSPLHF. CDR3 coding DNA: TGTGCCAGCAGGACACAGGGGGCGCGGGATTCACCCCTCCACTTT. The chain recombines TRBV27 with TRBJ1-6; the match to TRBD1 covers 9 bases. This CDR3 region has 15 residues. With 6 bases clipped from V and 8 bases from J, the junction kept 8 bases outside the gene matches. The germline gives CDR1 MNHEY, CDR2 SMNVEV (reference sequence).

This clonotype showed up many times. The V and J genes are TRBV29-1 and TRBJ1-1; D not resolved. CDR3 length: 13 residues. Germline CDR1 and CDR2: SQVTM and ANQGSEA. Deletions cut 7 bases from V and 8 bases from J, with 20 bases between. CDR3 residues: CSASTSRGGEAFF. DNA for the CDR3: TGCAGCGCTTCGACATCGCGCGGTGGAGAAGCTTTCTTT.